The 9 T cell receptor beta chains in this list originate from one sample, sequenced in a study of cytomegalovirus exposure and HLA in healthy donors. The PCR had 60 Vbeta and 13 Jbeta primers. Some clones are missing from TCRdb's copy, which holds only in-frame ones; the method was immunoSEQ multiplex PCR. Of 13,000 to 15,000 clones in the sample, less than 75% were seen once. Sequencing input: PBMCs. The source of these receptors is a woman aged 45-65 years in good health and CMV-seropositive.

The chain carries TRBV4-1 and TRBJ1-5; D is perhaps TRBD1 (6 bases). The V end lost 3 bases, the J end lost 1 base, and 10 bases lay between the germline ends. The CDR3 has 15 amino acids. Germline V gene lookup returns CDR1 MGHRA and CDR2 YSYEKL. The CDR3 region has the DNA TGCGCCAGCAGCCAGGTTACAGGGAGCAATCAGCCCCAGCATTTT. This translates into CASSQVTGSNQPQHF.

With regard to this clone: With a far larger clone one base away, a read error is the likely cause. This chain links TRBV29-1 with TRBJ1-1; the D gene is possibly TRBD1 (5 bases). Germline V gene data show CDR1 as SQVTM and CDR2 as ANQGSEA. CDR3 length equals 13 residues. V was cut by 4 bases and J by 6 bases, with 15 bases left in between. CDR3 region: CSVVTGPGAEAFF. CDR3 bases: TGCAGCGTTGTCACAGGTCCCGGAGCTGAAGCTTTCTTT.

In this sample, this clone is medium-sized (0.01 to 0.1%). The CDR3 here is CASSLEMNTEAFF. In nucleotides, the CDR3 is TGTGCCAGCAGCCTAGAGATGAACACTGAAGCTTTCTTT. The gene calls are TRBV5-4 and TRBJ1-1; D is undetermined. There are 13 residues in the CDR3. Trimming shortened V by 4 bases and J by 0 bases, and 7 bases separated the two germline ends. Germline assignment: CDR1 SGHNT and CDR2 YYREEE (reference sequence).

A few counts support this clone. The V call is TRBV28, the J call TRBJ1-2; no firm D call. Germline assignment: CDR1 MDHEN and CDR2 SYDVKM. This CDR3 spans 13 amino acids. V lost 3 bases and J 3 bases, leaving 8 bases between the germline ends. This CDR3 is CASSLRPDYGYTF. For the CDR3, the DNA is TGTGCCAGCAGTTTGAGGCCAGACTATGGCTACACCTTC.

The V gene is TRBV1, the J gene TRBJ2-2; TRBD2, the D gene given by the table, was not confirmed from the DNA. TRBV1 constitutes a pseudogene. The length of the CDR3 is 15 residues. The CDR3 DNA reads TGCACCAGCAGCCCAAAGGAGGGAAACACCGGGGAGCTGTTTTTT. This codes for CTSSPKEGNTGELFF.

V usage is TRBV2 and J usage is TRBJ2-5; TRBD1 might be the D (5 bases). Looked up from germline, CDR1 is SNHLY and CDR2 is FYNNEI. The CDR3 covers 13 residues. Trimming took off 10 bases at V and 5 bases at J, with 17 bases between the two ends. CDR3 nucleotide sequence: TGTGCCACCAGGAATCAAAAGGGGGAGACCCAGTACTTC. It yields the protein CATRNQKGETQYF.

The J gene is TRBJ2-2, the V gene TRBV14; D not certain. CDR1 and CDR2 (germline): SGHDN, FVKESK. The ends were cut back, 4 bases at V and 1 base at J, with 13 bases in the middle. This CDR3 contains 16 residues. This chain's CDR3 is CASSPRPGLNTGELFF. The CDR3 DNA is TGTGCCAGCAGCCCCCGACCCGGGTTGAACACCGGGGAGCTGTTTTTT.

The gene calls are TRBV14 and TRBJ2-5, with D unclear. CDR1 and CDR2 (germline): SGHDN, FVKESK. This CDR3 spans 15 amino acids. V was pared by 4 bases and J by 1 base, with 13 bases between. CDR3 sequence: CASSPSTPSQETQYF. CDR3 sequence (DNA): TGTGCCAGCAGCCCGTCAACTCCATCCCAAGAGACCCAGTACTTC.

The chain carries TRBV7-2 and TRBJ1-1, with 7 positions matching TRBD1. V was pared by 4 bases and J by 1 base, with 9 bases of the junction left unmatched. CDR1 and CDR2 (germline): SGHTA, FQGNSA. The CDR3 extends over 16 amino acids. For the CDR3, the DNA is TGTGCCAGCAGCTATTCCTGGGACAGAAAGAACACTGAAGCTTTCTTT. Protein product: CASSYSWDRKNTEAFF.